This TCR beta chain was sequenced in a study of T cell responses to AZD1222 COVID-19 vaccine (dated by TCRdb to the early 2020s). About the study as a whole: A total of approximately 240 trial participants underwent TCR sequencing, of whom 207 received two doses of AZD1222 and roughly 25 received two doses of the MenACWY control vaccine. Enrollment into the trials was organized by age into subgroups of 18-55, 56-69 and 70-plus years, and those subgroups contained approximately 150, 30 and 60 TCR-sequenced participants, respectively. What the authors observed across the whole study: Conclusions about previously exposed vaccinees were limited because only six AZD1222 recipients were SARS-CoV-2 seropositive at baseline. In the small 56-69-year group, the increase in depth fell short of significance, most likely because of low power. Reportedly, almost half of the unique spike-specific TCRs recognized epitopes lying outside the regions that are mutated in the B.1.351 and B.1.1.7 variants. Because no samples from the day 14 peak response were available, repertoires could be characterized only after the peak T cell response. Participants were mostly white British and included more females than males, and it was suggested by the authors that clonal diversity may have been underestimated. The whole spike protein was spanned by vaccine-associated CD4 TCRs, and dominant responses were seen in regions 160-218 and 743-854. After two AZD1222 doses, spike-specific TCR breadth and depth were significantly higher than at day 0 and than in MenACWY recipients.

About this clone itself: It has no known antigen specificity. No base quality values were provided; no much bigger clone lies one nucleotide off.

Sample time point, as interpreted from the label and publication: about 28 days (+/-7) after the second vaccine dose. AZD1222 recipients given second doses at about 4 weeks or at about 12 weeks were pooled, since spike-specific TCR depth and breadth were not found to differ between the two schedules. Vaccinee samples came from UK trials COV001 and COV002, including a single-blind randomized controlled phase 2/3 trial of AZD1222 (ChAdOx1 nCoV-19) in healthy adults. For TCRbeta chain sequencing, PBMC samples were collected from trial participants at day 0 and at day 28 after the second dose. The CDR3 regions of human TCRbeta chains were analyzed by immunosequencing. Per the original workflow: Repertoire TCRs were checked for matches against a reference library of SARS-CoV-2-specific TCRs that had been generated using the MIRA antigen-specificity platform. Breadth was defined as the fraction of unique TCRs that were SARS-CoV-2-associated, and depth was defined as the fraction of total T cells that were SARS-CoV-2-associated. Using the MIRA data, each spike-specific TCR was assigned both to the spike region to which the TCR was reactive and to a CD4 or CD8 class. Log10-transformed breadth and depth values were compared by one-way ANOVA with Sidak's multiple comparisons tests. TCRdb mirrors the immuneACCESS table, restricted to in-frame sequences. Some clones are absent from its copies; in checked studies, under half trace to an unresolved V gene, and the reason for the others is unknown. The DNA gave D and trimming, while V, J and clone size come from that table. The sample data list fewer than 150,000 clones, and 92% of these were observed just once. Roughly 9.9% of the sample goes to the ten largest clones.

For this chain, trimming is 3 bases at the V end and 4 bases at the J end, and the number of junction bases without a gene match is 8. The CDR3 covers 15 residues, taking in both the cysteine and the phenylalanine. The sequence is cut down to CDR3 DNA, 45 bases in frame from base 1. According to the germline V gene (reference sequence), CDR1 reads DFQATT and CDR2 reads SNEGSKA. This sample comprised peripheral blood, obtained 28 days after the second AZD1222 dose. Recombination linked TRBV20-1 to TRBJ1-2; TRBD1 agrees with 10 junctional bases. The sequence was obtained from an adult who received the AZD1222 COVID-19 vaccine. CDR3 loop: CSASGGTGDPYGYTF. The nucleotides are TGCAGTGCTAGTGGTGGGACAGGGGATCCCTATGGCTACACCTTC.